Below, 5 T cell receptor beta chains from the same sample are listed, as sequenced in a study of blood T cells in healthy people across ages. With a J-beta primer mix and a sample-barcoded 5' primer, a second PCR ran 7 to 11 cycles. TCRdb recomputed calls from the 5' RACE reads with MiXCR, one row per CDR3 protein. Altogether some 860,000 distinct CDR3 sequences are present, 45% to 70% being singletons, with the ten largest covering roughly 24%. Sequencing was performed on blood. These TCRs come from a man between 35 and 55 years old in good health.

This clonotype was seen a handful of times. The V call is TRBV7-3, the J call TRBJ2-5; tentatively, D is TRBD1 (6 bases). This CDR3 comprises 14 residues. Trimming cost V 5 bases and J 7 bases, with 17 bases left between them. Germline CDR1 and CDR2: SGHTA and FQGTGA. In DNA, the CDR3 is TGTGCCAGCAGCCTTGGGACATACACGGGGACCCAGTACTTC. Its protein is CASSLGTYTGTQYF.

The chain couples TRBV3-1 to TRBJ2-7; 8 bases match TRBD2. The DNA end lines up better with TRBJ2-5; the J call may be wrong. In germline, CDR1 is LGHDT, CDR2 YNNKEL (reference sequence). This CDR3 is built from 16 residues. The CDR3 here is CASSQELRGVGETQYF. CDR3 nucleotides: TGTGCCAGCAGCCAAGAGCTGCGGGGGGTAGGAGAGACCCAGTACTTC.

This clonotype has a single count. This chain joins TRBV5-1 and TRBJ2-5, with D possibly being TRBD2 (5 bases). The CDR3 length is 15 residues. Per the germline V gene, CDR1 is SGHRS and CDR2 is YFSETQ. Between the trimmed V and J ends, which lost 4 bases and 5 bases, there was a span of 18 bases. CDR3 nucleotides: TGCGCCAGCAGCCCCCAGGACTTACCCGGGGAGACCCAGTACTTC. Translated, it gives CASSPQDLPGETQYF. Variable domain in full (rest from reference TRBV5-1 and TRBJ2-5): KAGVTQTPRYLIKTRGQQVTLSCSPISGHRSVSWYQQTPGQGLQFLFEYFSETQRNKGNFPGRFSGRQFSNSRSEMNVSTLELGDSALYLCASSPQDLPGETQYFGPGTRLLVL.

This rearrangement joins TRBV6-2 or TRBV6-3 to TRBJ2-7; perhaps D is TRBD1 or TRBD2 (5 bases each). V was pared by 2 bases and J by 1 base, with 9 bases between. Germline CDR1 reads MNHEY; CDR2 reads SVGEGT. The CDR3 is made up of 14 amino acids. The CDR3 loop is CASSYRDGSYEQYF. CDR3 nucleotides: TGTGCCAGCAGTTACCGGGACGGTTCCTACGAGCAGTACTTC.

The rearrangement links TRBV20-1 to TRBJ2-5, with 7 bases lining up with TRBD1. Germline CDR1 and CDR2: DFQATT and SNEGSKA (reference sequence). The CDR3 contains 13 residues. J was trimmed by 0 bases and V by 7 bases; bases with no gene match: 5. Written as DNA, the CDR3 is TGCAGTGTAGACGGGACAGACCAAGAGACCCAGTACTTC. Amino acids: CSVDGTDQETQYF.